The rows below give T cell receptor beta chains drawn from one sample of a study of shared clonotypes between healthy human individuals. The repertoire was sequenced with immunoSEQ multiplex PCR; TCRdb's copy has only in-frame clones and lacks some. The data show about 330,000 clones, with over 65% seen just once and over 9% held by the top ten. The sample was memory CD4+ T cells sorted from blood. The receptors stem from a young man in good health. Each CDR3 is given with its conserved first and last residue. The D gene is left open where the match is weak. The size field is filled for only some rows; it gives once, few, many or a size class.

J gene	clone size	D gene	V gene	CDR3 protein	CDR3 DNA
TRBJ2-2	.	TRBD2	TRBV9	CASRGTSGDGELFF	TGTGCCAGCAGGGGGACTAGCGGGGACGGGGAGCTGTTTTTT
TRBJ1-1	.	.	TRBV4-2	CASSHSAGAPNTEAFF	TGTGCCAGCAGCCACTCGGCAGGGGCTCCGAACACTGAAGCTTTCTTT
TRBJ2-3	many	.	TRBV7-9	CASSFTDTQYF	TGTGCCAGCAGCTTCACAGATACGCAGTATTTT
TRBJ2-1	few	.	TRBV18	CASSPASLFGNEQFF	TGTGCCAGCTCACCGGCTAGCCTTTTCGGGAATGAGCAGTTCTTC
TRBJ1-5	.	TRBD1	TRBV7-2	CASSLYGTGEQPQHF	TGTGCCAGCAGCTTATACGGGACAGGGGAACAGCCCCAGCATTTT
TRBJ2-2	.	.	TRBV4-3	CASSQEGPPRELFF	TGCGCCAGCAGCCAAGAGGGACCACCGCGCGAGCTGTTTTTT
TRBJ2-1	.	.	TRBV28	CASSFTEKRYEQFF	TGTGCCAGCAGTTTCACAGAGAAAAGGTATGAGCAGTTCTTC
TRBJ1-1	.	TRBD1	TRBV29-1	CSAGTGSTEAFF	TGCAGTGCCGGGACAGGGAGCACTGAAGCTTTCTTT
TRBJ1-2	.	.	TRBV11-2	CASSPNGGALGYTF	TGTGCCAGCAGCCCAAATGGGGGGGCTCTTGGCTACACCTTC
TRBJ1-1	.	.	TRBV6-1	CASRVSTGWAFF	TGTGCCAGCAGGGTATCGACAGGTTGGGCTTTCTTT
TRBJ2-2	.	TRBD1	TRBV7-2	CASSKRQGTGELFF	TGTGCCAGCAGCAAGAGACAGGGGACCGGGGAGCTGTTTTTT